In this sample, the clone carrying this T cell receptor beta chain turned up a few times. What it binds is not known. No patient had autoimmune disease or received systemic immunosuppression. Using immunoSEQ multiplex PCR, the repertoire was profiled, and TCRdb retains in-frame clones only, with some absent. The sample lists roughly 80,000 clones, 84% occurring once. The record originates from a study of OX40 agonist ivuxolimab in advanced cancers. Overall study context: Head and neck, renal cell, melanoma or hepatocellular carcinoma were the cancers that dose-escalation patients had. Study-wide results and caveats: Low normalized T-cell clonal expansion was additionally recorded for some nonresponders.

Sequences were derived from CD4+ or CD8+ T cells sorted from blood, sampled in a trial of the OX40 agonist ivuxolimab. The TCR comes from an adult with an advanced solid tumor such as melanoma, head and neck, liver or kidney cancer.

Here the CDR3 reads CASSQYGLSTDTQYF. CDR3 DNA: TGTGCCAGCAGCCAATATGGACTTTCCACAGATACGCAGTATTTT. The chain uses TRBV7-9 and TRBJ2-3, with D perhaps TRBD2 (5 bases). Per germline, CDR1 SEHNR and CDR2 FQNEAQ (reference sequence). The CDR3 spans 15 residues. V shed 5 bases and J shed 2 bases, with 14 bases lying between them.